This TCR beta chain was recovered during a study of cytomegalovirus exposure and HLA in healthy donors listed by TCRdb under 2017. Regarding the study in general: In an earlier analysis of about 560 of the donors, 250 to 300 Gb of sequence data and approximately 120 million unique TCR beta sequences from some 170 million T cells were reported. Around 320 gigabases of sequencing data and approximately 84 million unique TCR sequences were included in an early release covering about 700 HLA-typed donors. Among the approximately 430 genotyped donors, approximately 81% belonged to the genetic ancestry cluster associated with self-reported Caucasian donors. The aim of the study was to test whether cataloging public T cell receptors could identify signatures of past pathogen exposure. Using immunosequencing, the study profiled T cell repertoires from approximately 700 subjects and related those repertoires to cytomegalovirus serostatus. Along with the approximately 650-subject first cohort, a separate validation cohort of over a hundred different subjects was used. The study combined high-throughput TCR immunosequencing, statistical association of individual TCRs with disease status, and machine learning to predict cytomegalovirus infection status. In a later analysis, previously published TCR beta repertoires from several hundred donors were re-analyzed and high-resolution HLA genotyping was added so that TCR occurrence patterns could be studied. The later analysis used no new phenotypic data to find candidate immune exposures, relying instead on TCR beta sequences and their occurrence across donors. To decide whether each TCR beta V gene segment behaved as functional or pseudogenic, an earlier analysis of approximately 600 of the donors relied on high-throughput TCR beta sequencing. Donor age, sex, ethnicity and CMV serostatus were compiled alongside the repertoire data. A later genetic analysis used genome-wide SNP genotypes for 398 of the 666 donors, treating that subset as a discovery cohort. Every discovery cohort repertoire had been produced on one sequencing platform. Both class I and class II loci were covered by HLA typing, at four-digit resolution. The number of donors typed differed by locus, with 629-630 for A, B, C, DRB1 and DQB1, approximately 500 for DQA1, 600 to 610 for DPA1, and around 430 for DPB1. Roughly 5 DR-DQ haplotypes were treated as single units for association and clustering because of strong linkage in the cohort. Among 398 genotyped donors of the cohort, an average of roughly 240,000 unique TCR beta nucleotide sequences were sequenced per donor, approximately 20% of them non-productive.

The protocol used for the library was the immunoSEQ multiplex PCR assay. A mixture of 60 forward primers for TCR Vbeta segments and 13 reverse primers for TCR Jbeta segments was used in the multiplex PCR. A multiplex PCR assay on genomic DNA amplified the CDR3 region of rearranged TCR beta genes. On the Illumina HiSeq System, the amplified TCR beta libraries were sequenced as 87-base-pair reads. Processing in the source paper ran as follows. Across the roughly 600 repertoires, a later analysis counted some 81 million unique TCR beta chains, roughly 11 million of which were shared by at least two donors. To remove PCR and sequencing errors, raw reads were error-corrected and collapsed into unique sequences using a nearest-neighbor algorithm that merged closely related sequences. V, D and J gene segments were assigned by aligning CDR3 sequences to IMGT reference sequences. For a sequence to be retained, at least a six-nucleotide match to both a V gene segment and a J gene segment was required. A rearrangement was called productive if the CDR3 had no stop codons and remained in frame with V and J, and every other rearrangement was called non-productive. CDR3 was defined by IMGT convention, running from the second conserved V-encoded cysteine to the conserved J-encoded phenylalanine. The earlier analysis of about 610 of the donors excluded any sequence lacking an unambiguous match to a single V gene segment. In an earlier analysis of a few hundred of the donors, V segments were called functional above 56.7% productive rearrangements and were called segregating when the between-donor standard deviation exceeded 5%. A statistical classification framework was developed to diagnose cytomegalovirus status using the catalog of TCR beta chain sequences. In a later analysis, V and J genes were assigned by comparing TCR nucleotide sequences against IMGT/GENE-DB human TR gene sequences. In a later analysis, CDR3 sequences and most-parsimonious VDJ recombination scenarios were assigned using the TCRdist pipeline. In a later analysis, each TCR beta chain was defined by its CDR3 amino acid sequence together with its V-gene family, and reads lacking a unique V-gene family were excluded. In a later analysis, fewer than 650 highly shared, low-generation-probability nucleotide sequences were removed to address suspected cross-contamination and a sequencing artifact. For each public chain, a later analysis derived a clonal expansion index from normalized ranks of inferred template counts within each repertoire. A later analysis computed generation probabilities with a VDJ recombination model fitted to out-of-frame rearrangements, and checked the results against IGoR. In a later analysis, hypergeometric tests were used to score TCR-TCR, TCR-HLA and TCR-CMV co-occurrence, with a repertoire-size bias correction applied to TCR pairs. In a later analysis, false discovery rates were estimated by permuting HLA or CMV assignments 20 times. A later analysis grouped co-occurring TCRs with DBSCAN, adding TCRdist sequence similarity when clustering within HLA-allele-positive subsets. For co-occurrence clustering, repertoires with fewer than 30,000 or more than 120,000 public chains were excluded, along with about five repertoires with anomalous nucleotide sharing. TCRdb stores this immuneACCESS table with in-frame sequences only. Part of the clones is absent; in the studies checked, under half of the shortfall reflects unresolved V genes, and no reason is known for the rest. From that table come the V and J calls and clone size; the DNA was used to work out D and trimming. The table for this sample lists about 190,000 clones; around 83% of them were counted only once. Jointly, the top ten make up over 1.5% of the sample.

About this clone: Its antigen specificity is not known. Base-call qualities are not available, and no considerably larger clone is one nucleotide away.

The CDR3 runs 14 amino acids, cysteine and phenylalanine included. The sequence is cut down to CDR3 DNA, 42 bases in frame from base 1. CDR1 is given as PRHDT and CDR2 as FYEKMQ, both from the germline V gene (reference sequence). Between the V and J ends, shortened by 5 bases and 1 base respectively, the junction contains 11 bases. What the work shows at the level of the full study, not this receptor alone: An earlier analysis of approximately 530 of the donors showed that most TCR beta V segments appeared in productive rearrangements either about 90% or about 30% of the time, which broadly matched IMGT annotations. When HLA alleles, especially DR and DQ, strongly co-occurred, attributing TCR associations to individual alleles was difficult. In vitro tests confirmed that three of the cytomegalovirus-associated TCR beta chains recognize cytomegalovirus antigens. Some IMGT-functional V segments, including TRBV6-2 and TRBV6-3, could not be told apart with the 87-base-pair reads, so those segments were excluded. Only TCR beta chains were sequenced in this cohort, and the absence of alpha or paired-chain data limited detectable features. Sequencing depth was assumed to be roughly uniform across donors in the presence/absence analyses, though that assumption may not hold. CMV serostatus was the only immune exposure information available for the cohort. A further reported finding was that TCR beta sequences accurately predicted the HLA-A and HLA-B alleles for most subjects in the first cohort. V-gene and J-gene trimming of TCR beta chains was associated with a missense DCLRE1C variant in a later genetic analysis, and the association was replicated in an independent cohort. The sequencing pipeline was judged likely to have produced a cluster of highly shared sequence variants as a technical artifact. The classifier was reported to diagnose cytomegalovirus status with high specificity and sensitivity in both the original and validation cohorts. A later analysis found that TCR association rates varied across HLA loci, with DRB1 alleles showing the most associated TCRs and HLA-C alleles the fewest. Compared with the roughly 700-donor mean, donors in an Asian-associated ancestry cluster had fewer N-insertions in productive TCRs, according to a later genetic analysis. Some 15 rarely observed V segments, including chromosome 9 orphons, were excluded from the earlier analysis of almost 600 of the donors because counts were too low. A total of fewer than 200 TCR beta chains were listed by the study as associated with cytomegalovirus. Because HLA typing was missing for some donors at each locus, association tests included only the typed subset. Linkage disequilibrium might explain the correlated functional status among segregating V segments, but an unknown experimental factor could not be ruled out. In a later analysis, HLA-associated TCR beta chains showed more clonal expansion and lower generation probabilities than non-associated chains that were equally common. According to a later analysis, most CMV-associated TCR beta chains appeared to be HLA-restricted, and the HLA associations seemed to be driven largely by CMV exposure. In a later analysis, over 15,000 TCR beta sequences were associated with specific HLA alleles at a false discovery rate of 0.05. According to a later analysis, parvovirus B19, influenza, CMV and Epstein-Barr virus appeared linked to several top co-occurrence clusters. Most TCR sequences were observed very rarely across donors, whereas some public TCRs were present in many individuals. According to the authors, the approach could potentially be generalized to other disease states and immunological phenotypes.

The cohort was made up of hundreds of healthy bone marrow donors. At the time of sampling, all cohort members were nominally healthy, though unrecorded immune exposures were likely present. The donor tested CMV seropositive and was one of the 289 seropositive cohort members. A peripheral blood sample was collected from each donor, and TCR beta sequencing was performed on peripheral blood mononuclear cells. The Qiagen DNeasy Blood Extraction Kit was used to extract genomic DNA from the blood cell samples. The sequence links TRBV13 to TRBJ1-1, and perhaps TRBD1 as D gene, on 6 matching bases. The sequence was obtained from a middle-aged man in good health and CMV-seropositive. Sequenced input: PBMCs. The CDR3 protein sequence reads: CASSTDRPNTEAFF. The DNA sequence follows: TGTGCCAGCAGCACGGACAGACCGAACACTGAAGCTTTCTTT.